One TCR beta chain is described in this entry. The protocol was immunoSEQ multiplex PCR, while the TCRdb copy is restricted to in-frame clones and leaves out a portion. The data include about 190,000 clones; the top ten clones carry about 2.2%. The data are from a study of control samples from healthy donors and cancer patients. The sample was blood. This TCR derives from a woman in her 30s in good health.

CDR3 amino acids: CASSIRSGPVLTTETNEKLFF. The CDR3 DNA is TGCGCCAGCAGCATACGTTCGGGGCCGGTACTAACAACCGAAACTAATGAAAAACTGTTTTTT. The V and J genes are TRBV5-1 and TRBJ1-4, with D perhaps TRBD1 (5 bases). The CDR3 length is 21 residues. CDR1 is SGHRS, CDR2 YFSETQ, per germline. V was cut by 4 bases and J by 1 base, with 29 bases left in between. Complete variable domain (other parts from reference TRBV5-1 and TRBJ1-4): KAGVTQTPRYLIKTRGQQVTLSCSPISGHRSVSWYQQTPGQGLQFLFEYFSETQRNKGNFPGRFSGRQFSNSRSEMNVSTLELGDSALYLCASSIRSGPVLTTETNEKLFFGSGTQLSVL.